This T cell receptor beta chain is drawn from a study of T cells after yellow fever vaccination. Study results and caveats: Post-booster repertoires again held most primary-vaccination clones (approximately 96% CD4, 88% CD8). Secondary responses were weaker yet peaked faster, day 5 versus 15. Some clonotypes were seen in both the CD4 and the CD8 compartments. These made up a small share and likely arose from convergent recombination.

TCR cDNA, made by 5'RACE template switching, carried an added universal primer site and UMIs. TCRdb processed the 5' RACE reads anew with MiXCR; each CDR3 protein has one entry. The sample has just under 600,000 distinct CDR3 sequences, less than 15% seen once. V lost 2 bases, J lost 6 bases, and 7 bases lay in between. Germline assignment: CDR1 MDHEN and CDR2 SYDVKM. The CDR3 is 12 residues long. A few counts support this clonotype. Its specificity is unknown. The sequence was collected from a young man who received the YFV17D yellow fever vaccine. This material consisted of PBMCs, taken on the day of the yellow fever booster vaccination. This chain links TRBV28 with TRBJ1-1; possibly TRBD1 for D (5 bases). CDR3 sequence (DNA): TGTGCCAGCAGTTTAGGGGACGCTGAAGCTTTCTTT. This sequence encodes CASSLGDAEAFF.